The next 2 T cell receptor beta chains were all read from a single sample in a study of CD8 T cells in Susac syndrome. When the RNA was reverse transcribed, random hexamers were used with an input of roughly 0.45 to 1 ug. In TCRdb, the immunoSEQ multiplex PCR reads were re-called with MiXCR into one record per CDR3 protein. The repertoire holds a few hundred thousand distinct CDR3 sequences, more than 80% seen once, with about 0.12% in the top ten. The material sequenced was CD8+ T cells from PBMCs. The receptors shown here come from a human donor with multiple sclerosis.

This sequence joins TRBV6-2 or TRBV6-3 and TRBJ2-5; 8 positions agree with TRBD2. The CDR3 is 13 amino acids. The V and J ends lost 8 bases and 2 bases, in that order; junction bases with no gene match: 4. Germline V gives CDR1 MNHEY, CDR2 SVGEGT. In DNA, the CDR3 is TGTGCCAGCGCGGGGGGACCTCAAGAGACCCAGTACTTC. Translated: CASAGGPQETQYF.

This clonotype appeared once. The CDR3 nucleotides are TGTGCCAGCAGTGACAATTACCCCGGGATACGCAGGGGCCTGAACACTGAAGCTTTCTTT. Translation: CASSDNYPGIRRGLNTEAFF. V is TRBV12-3 or TRBV12-4 and J is TRBJ1-1, with D tentatively TRBD1 (6 bases). Trimming stripped 5 bases from V and 0 bases from J, with 28 bases between. The CDR3 runs to 20 residues.